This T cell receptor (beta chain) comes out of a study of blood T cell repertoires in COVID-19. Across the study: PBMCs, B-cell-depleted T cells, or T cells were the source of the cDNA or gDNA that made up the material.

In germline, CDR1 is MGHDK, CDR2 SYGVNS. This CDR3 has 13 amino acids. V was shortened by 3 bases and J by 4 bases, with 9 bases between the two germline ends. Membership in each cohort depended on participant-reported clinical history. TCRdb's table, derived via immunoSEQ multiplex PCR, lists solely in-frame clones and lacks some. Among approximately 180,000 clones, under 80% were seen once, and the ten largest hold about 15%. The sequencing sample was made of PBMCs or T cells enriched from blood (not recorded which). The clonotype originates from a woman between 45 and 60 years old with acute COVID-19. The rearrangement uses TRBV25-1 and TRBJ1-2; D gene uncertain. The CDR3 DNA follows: TGTGCCAGCAGTGATCGAACAGCCTATGGCTACACCTTC. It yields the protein CASSDRTAYGYTF.